The 26 T cell receptor beta chains presented below share a single source sample, sequenced in a study of control samples from healthy donors and cancer patients. Assay used: immunoSEQ multiplex PCR; TCRdb lists only in-frame clones, some missing. The sample records around 75,000 clones, around 92% being singletons. The sample was blood. The receptors here all came from a woman aged 55-69 years in good health.

The chain recombines TRBV19 with TRBJ1-2; 10 nucleotides agree with TRBD1. The trim removed 5 bases at V and 6 bases at J, leaving 6 bases unmatched. The germline V gene encodes CDR1 LNHDA and CDR2 SQIVND (reference sequence). The length of the CDR3 is 14 residues. This CDR3 is CASSGGQGFDGYTF. The CDR3 bases are TGTGCCAGTAGTGGGGGACAGGGGTTCGATGGCTACACCTTC.

The chain links TRBV9 to TRBJ2-7, with TRBD1 matching 7 bases. The junction had 7 bases not matched to a gene; V was cut back by 0 bases and J by 4 bases. Germline-derived CDR1 and CDR2 are SGDLS and YYNGEE. The CDR3 is 15 residues long. This chain's CDR3 is CASSVGLAGGYEQYF. In DNA form, the CDR3 reads TGTGCCAGCAGCGTAGGATTAGCAGGGGGTTACGAGCAGTACTTC.

The chain links TRBV28 to TRBJ1-2; possible D gene TRBD1, 6 bases. V was trimmed by 2 bases and J by 5 bases, leaving 12 bases between them. The germline gives CDR1 MDHEN, CDR2 SYDVKM. This CDR3 has 14 residues. In DNA, the CDR3 is TGTGCCAGCAGTTTACTACAGGGAGGGTATGGCTACACCTTC. Translating it yields CASSLLQGGYGYTF.

The chain links TRBV3-1 (or the pseudogene TRBV3-2) to TRBJ1-1; D is uncertain. The V end was cut by 0 bases, the J end by 6 bases, with 8 bases between. In germline, CDR1 is LGHDT, CDR2 YNNKEL (reference sequence). The CDR3 covers 13 residues. The CDR3 reads CASSQEGTAEAFF. The CDR3 DNA reads as TGTGCCAGCAGCCAAGAGGGTACCGCTGAAGCTTTCTTT.

The genes are TRBV12-3 or TRBV12-4 and TRBJ2-7; D gene ambiguous. The CDR3 has 13 amino acids. Trimming pared 6 bases from V and 1 base from J, leaving 10 bases between. CDR3: CASSLTVSYEQYF. The CDR3 nucleotides are TGTGCCAGCAGCCTAACAGTATCCTACGAGCAGTACTTC.

This clone was seen just once. The CDR3 loop is CASSIQPPGVRGYTF. In DNA, the CDR3 is TGTGCCAGTAGTATCCAACCTCCGGGGGTACGCGGCTACACCTTC. The chain employs TRBV19 and TRBJ1-2; possible D gene TRBD1, 5 bases. Germline CDR1 reads LNHDA; CDR2 reads SQIVND (reference sequence). The V end was cut by 3 bases, the J end by 8 bases, with 19 bases between. The CDR3 has 15 amino acids.

This sequence joins TRBV19 and TRBJ1-5; no firm D call. CDR3 size: 14 residues. Germline V gene sequence: CDR1 LNHDA, CDR2 SQIVND (reference sequence). V dropped 5 bases and J dropped 6 bases, with 14 bases sitting between them. CDR3 in DNA: TGTGCCAGTAGTTCGGACTCCGGAGGTCAGCCCCAGCATTTT. It translates to CASSSDSGGQPQHF.

This chain links TRBV28 with TRBJ2-3; weak D call: TRBD1 (5 bases). Trimming took 3 bases from V and 4 from J, leaving 17 bases between them. CDR1 is MDHEN and CDR2 is SYDVKM in the germline V gene. The CDR3 runs to 16 residues. DNA for the CDR3: TGTGCCAGCAGTTTTGGGCAGGGCATTTACTCAGATACGCAGTATTTT. Amino acids: CASSFGQGIYSDTQYF. Full variable domain (missing parts from reference TRBV28 and TRBJ2-3): DVKVTQSSRYLVKRTGEKVFLECVQDMDHENMFWYRQDPGLGLRLIYFSYDVKMKEKGDIPEGYSVSREKKERFSLILESASTNQTSMYLCASSFGQGIYSDTQYFGPGTRLTVL.

The chain carries TRBV5-1 and TRBJ2-7, with TRBD2 identical over 8 bases. The V segment lost 0 bases and the J segment 5 bases; nucleotides outside the gene matches: 19. From germline, CDR1 is SGHRS and CDR2 YFSETQ. The CDR3 loop spans 19 amino acids. This CDR3 is CASSLVPSGYGGSADEQYF. The CDR3 nucleotides read TGCGCCAGCAGCTTGGTGCCTAGCGGGTATGGAGGATCTGCGGACGAGCAGTACTTC.

V is TRBV2 and J is TRBJ2-1; 9 bases line up with TRBD2. J gave up 4 bases and V 6 bases, and 7 bases lay outside the gene matches. Germline values: CDR1 SNHLY, CDR2 FYNNEI. There are 15 residues in the CDR3. In DNA, the CDR3 is TGTGCCAGCAGCCAAGAGCTAGCGGGATACAATGAGCAGTTCTTC. Its protein product is CASSQELAGYNEQFF.

The J gene is TRBJ1-2, the V gene TRBV5-1; D may be TRBD1 (5 bases). The CDR3 sequence is 14 residues long. CDR1 and CDR2 from the germline V gene are SGHRS and YFSETQ. V was clipped by 4 bases and J by 2 bases, with 12 bases between them. The DNA of the CDR3 is TGCGCCAGCAGCCCCGGGACGGCCAACTATGGCTACACCTTC. It is translated as CASSPGTANYGYTF.

About this clone: At one end, the junction sequence differs from germline, possibly due to a read error. The rearrangement joins TRBV3-1 (or the pseudogene TRBV3-2) to TRBJ1-2; D is uncertain. Germline CDR1 LGHDT, CDR2 YNNKEL (reference sequence). The CDR3 is 13 amino acids. The CDR3 DNA reads TGTGCCAGCGGCCAAGGCGCTAATCGGGTGGACACCTTC. It codes for CASGQGANRVDTF.

The gene calls are TRBV29-1 and TRBJ1-1, with a possible D match to TRBD1 (6 bases). The ends were cut back, 4 bases at V and 5 bases at J, with 14 bases in the middle. This CDR3 region has 13 residues. Germline CDR1 SQVTM, CDR2 ANQGSEA. CDR3 nucleotide sequence: TGCAGCGTTGTTGGGGGGGCTCGGACTGAAGCTTTCTTT. Residues: CSVVGGARTEAFF.

This rearrangement joins TRBV25-1 to TRBJ2-2; D is uncertain. Germline CDR1 is MGHDK and CDR2 is SYGVNS. This CDR3 has 16 amino acids. The ends were cut back, 1 base at V and 1 base at J, with 10 bases in the middle. CDR3: CASSELGMWNTGELFF. Written as DNA, the CDR3 is TGTGCCAGCAGTGAATTAGGGATGTGGAACACCGGGGAGCTGTTTTTT.

This chain links TRBV7-2 with TRBJ2-7, with D hard to call. The germline CDR1 and CDR2 sequences are SGHTA and FQGNSA. Trimming took 7 bases from V and 3 from J, leaving 13 bases between them. The CDR3 contains 13 residues. In DNA form, the CDR3 reads TGTGCCAGCACCCGACTGGATTTCTACGAGCAGTACTTC. Protein: CASTRLDFYEQYF.

This clone was seen only once. The V and J genes are TRBV6-6 and TRBJ1-2; the D is unclear. Germline loops: CDR1 MNHNY, CDR2 SVGAGI (reference sequence). Trimming removed 6 bases from V and 7 bases from J, with 18 bases in between. CDR3 size: 14 residues. The CDR3 nucleotides are TGTGCCAGCAGCCGGTTAGGTGGGCAGACTGGCTACACCTTC. Translating gives CASSRLGGQTGYTF.

This chain links TRBV7-3 with TRBJ2-5, with no clear D. CDR1 and CDR2 (germline): SGHTA, FQGTGA. The CDR3 contains 13 residues. V was pared by 0 bases and J by 4 bases, with 6 bases between. The CDR3 DNA sequence: TGTGCCAGCAGCTTAACCGCGTTAGAGACCCAGTACTTC. Its protein product is CASSLTALETQYF.

The CDR3 region is CASKSSSGWGGDGYTF. The CDR3 nucleotides are TGCGCCTCCAAGTCGAGCTCCGGATGGGGGGGCGATGGCTACACCTTC. This sequence joins TRBV4-3 and TRBJ1-2, with D perhaps matching TRBD1 (6 bases). This CDR3 has 16 amino acids. Deletions cut 11 bases from V and 6 bases from J, with 28 bases between. Looked up from germline, CDR1 is LGHNA and CDR2 is YSLEER.

The rearrangement uses TRBV5-4 and TRBJ1-1, with TRBD1 matching over 7 bases. The ends lost 4 bases at V and 2 bases at J; junction bases unmatched: 2. CDR3 length: 13 amino acids. Germline V lookup: CDR1 SGHNT, CDR2 YYREEE (reference sequence). This CDR3 is CASSRQGNTEAFF. In nucleotides, the CDR3 is TGTGCCAGCAGCCGACAGGGAAACACTGAAGCTTTCTTT.

The chain has TRBV15 and TRBJ1-1; tentative D call: TRBD1 (5 bases). CDR1 is LNHNV and CDR2 is YYDKDF in the germline V gene (reference sequence). The CDR3 totals 19 residues. Trimming shortened V by 1 base and J by 4 bases, and 25 bases separated the two germline ends. The CDR3 reads CATSRGIASAGPFGTEAFF. The CDR3 bases are TGTGCCACCAGCAGAGGGATAGCCTCGGCAGGGCCCTTCGGCACTGAAGCTTTCTTT.

Only a few counts were recorded for this clone. The chain has TRBV11-2 and TRBJ2-1; 9 bases are shared with TRBD2. CDR3 size: 18 residues. Germline V gene data show CDR1 as SGHAT and CDR2 as FQNNGV. V was clipped by 0 bases and J by 4 bases; unmatched bases: 10. The CDR3 region has the DNA TGTGCCAGCAGCTTAGAGGGTCGAGGGACTAGCTGGTACAATGAGCAGTTCTTC. Amino acid sequence: CASSLEGRGTSWYNEQFF.

The chain uses TRBV5-4 and TRBJ2-5; D remains ambiguous. CDR3 length: 11 residues. Germline-derived CDR1 and CDR2 are SGHNT and YYREEE (reference sequence). V was trimmed by 4 bases and J by 3 bases, leaving 4 bases between them. CDR3 sequence: CASSQKETQYF. CDR3 sequence (DNA): TGTGCCAGCAGCCAGAAAGAGACCCAGTACTTC.

This rearrangement joins TRBV4-3 to TRBJ2-2; D gene ambiguous. Germline lookup yields CDR1 LGHNA and CDR2 YSLEER. Deletions cut 6 bases from V and 3 bases from J, with 5 bases between. This CDR3 region has 12 residues. In nucleotides, the CDR3 is TGCGCCAGCAGGGGCTACACCGGGGAGCTGTTTTTT. This encodes CASRGYTGELFF.

This rearrangement joins TRBV28 to TRBJ2-7; 7 bases agree with TRBD1. The CDR3 contains 13 residues. CDR1 is MDHEN and CDR2 is SYDVKM in the germline V gene. V was pared by 3 bases and J by 4 bases, with 3 bases of the junction left unmatched. The CDR3 coding sequence is TGTGCCAGCAGTTTCGGGACAGAATACGAGCAGTACTTC. Amino acid sequence: CASSFGTEYEQYF.

For the CDR3, the DNA is TGTGCCATCAGTGAGGGGAGGGGAGGCTACACCTTC. This sequence encodes CAISEGRGGYTF. The chain carries TRBV10-3 and TRBJ1-2, with D possibly TRBD1 on 5 matching bases. In germline, CDR1 is ENHRY, CDR2 SYGVKD. Trimming took 2 bases from V and 8 from J, leaving 9 bases between them. There are 12 residues in the CDR3.

The chain has TRBV28 and TRBJ1-2, with 9 bases aligning to TRBD1. CDR1 and CDR2 (germline): MDHEN, SYDVKM. This CDR3 is 15 amino acids long. V shed 6 bases and J 2 bases; nucleotides not matched to a gene: 7. The CDR3 is CASRGAGTGNYGYTF. DNA of the CDR3: TGTGCCAGCAGAGGCGCCGGGACAGGGAACTATGGCTACACCTTC.